This T cell receptor beta chain was found in a study of shared clonotypes between healthy human individuals. Study-wide context: CD4 naive and memory got three plates each, CD8 naive two, CD8 memory one.

The method was immunoSEQ multiplex PCR; TCRdb's version includes in-frame clones alone and lacks a portion of them. The table records millions of clones, approximately 95% of them present only once. Trimming at V came to 6 bases and at J to 3 bases, leaving 6 bases not matched to a gene. The CDR3 is 14 amino acids. Germline-derived CDR1 and CDR2 are MNHNY and SVGAGI (reference sequence). This chain connects TRBV6-6 to TRBJ2-3, with 7 bases fitting TRBD1. The sequence derives from a man between 18 and 29 years old in good health. The material sequenced was naive CD4+ T cells sorted from blood. The sample's subset: CD45RA+ positively selected. The CDR3 region is CASRETGNTDTQYF. The CDR3 DNA is TGTGCCAGCAGAGAGACAGGGAATACAGATACGCAGTATTTT.